The 2 T cell receptor beta chains reported below all come from one sample, sequenced in a study of spatial heterogeneity in lung cancer. TCRdb passed the 5' RACE reads through MiXCR, listing each CDR3 protein once. The repertoire holds 39,000 or so distinct CDR3 sequences, with 10% to 13% as singletons. Time point denoted: blood at routine non-recurrence follow-up after resection. The source material was PBMCs, sampled at follow-up. The source of these receptors is a female donor with early-stage non-small cell lung cancer.

In this sample, this clonotype turned up many times. J is TRBJ2-3 and V is TRBV7-9, with 12 bases fitting TRBD2. The CDR3 runs 15 residues. The trim removed 5 bases at V and 4 bases at J, leaving 4 bases unmatched. The germline gives CDR1 SEHNR, CDR2 FQNEAQ (reference sequence). CDR3 sequence reads: CASSGGLAGSDTQYF. CDR3 bases: TGTGCCAGCAGCGGCGGACTAGCGGGGTCAGATACGCAGTATTTT. Full variable domain (outside the CDR3, taken from reference TRBV7-9 and TRBJ2-3): DTGVSQNPRHKITKRGQNVTFRCDPISEHNRLYWYRQTLGQGPEFLTYFQNEAQLEKSRLLSDRFSAERPKGSFSTLEIQRTEQGDSAMYLCASSGGLAGSDTQYFGPGTRLTVL.

This clonotype was counted many times. The J gene is TRBJ2-3, the V gene TRBV11-2, with 10 bases fitting TRBD2. J gave up 4 bases and V 2 bases, and 3 bases lay outside the gene matches. Germline V CDR1 and CDR2: SGHAT, FQNNGV. CDR3 length: 15 amino acids. The CDR3, as DNA: TGTGCCAGCAGCTTACAGCGGGGGGGATCAGATACGCAGTATTTT. Translating it yields CASSLQRGGSDTQYF.